This T cell receptor (beta chain) was captured by sequencing in a study of early T cells in non-severe SARS-CoV-2 infection. CDR1 DFQATT and CDR2 SNEGSKA come from the germline V gene (reference sequence). V was shortened by 3 bases and J by 0 bases, with 7 bases between the two germline ends. The CDR3 has 13 residues. TCRdb re-called the 5' RACE reads through MiXCR, storing one row per CDR3 protein. The sample shows 55,000 to 75,000 distinct CDR3 sequences, approximately 9.3% of them seen only once. Sequenced: whole blood. The chain joins TRBV20-1 to TRBJ2-3; D unresolved. The origin of this receptor is an adult who was a healthcare worker with PCR-confirmed SARS-CoV-2 infection or an uninfected control (not recorded which). In DNA, the CDR3 is TGCAGTGCTAGGCTAGAAAGCACAGATACGCAGTATTTT. It codes for CSARLESTDTQYF.